The 32 T cell receptor beta chains listed next were all sequenced from one sample in a study of T cells in Graves' hyperthyroidism and ophthalmopathy (dated by TCRdb to the late 2010s). Library prep was done by multiplex PCR. Data came from an Illumina HiSeq 2000. The TCR beta CDR3 regions were amplified from the RNA transcripts. The first round of RT-PCR for the TCR CDR3 was performed with the HTBI primer set and the Qiagen OneStep RT-PCR kit. TCRdb trimmed public reads at Q25 via fastp, called clones via MiXCR and kept in-frame beta chains. Duplicate CDR3 protein sequences are folded into a single record with the most common DNA and genes. Within this sample are approximately 520,000 distinct CDR3 sequences, with 24% of them counted one time only. Around 10% of the sample is in the top ten clones. Input material: blood. These receptors were obtained from a woman in her 30s with Graves' ophthalmopathy.

This clonotype was picked up a small number of times. The chain couples TRBV19 to TRBJ2-2; 8 bases line up with TRBD1. The J segment lost 3 bases and the V segment lost 6 bases, leaving 6 bases of the junction unmatched. The CDR3 has 15 amino acids. Germline V lookup: CDR1 LNHDA, CDR2 SQIVND (reference sequence). For the CDR3, the DNA is TGTGCCAGTAGGATTACAGGGGGAGACACCGGGGAGCTGTTTTTT. This encodes CASRITGGDTGELFF. The full variable domain, completed using reference TRBV19 and TRBJ2-2, is DGGITQSPKYLFRKEGQNVTLSCEQNLNHDAMYWYRQDPGQGLRLIYYSQIVNDFQKGDIAEGYSVSREKKESFPLTVTSAQKNPTAFYLCASRITGGDTGELFFGEGSRLTVL.

This clonotype was observed a few times. Given a much more abundant clone one base away, this may be a read error. CDR3 amino acids: CASSPGSEAQYF. In DNA form, the CDR3 reads TGTGCCAGCTCACCGGGGAGTGAGGCCCAGTACTTC. The rearrangement links TRBV18 to TRBJ2-5, with D maybe TRBD2 (5 bases). Trimming cost V 3 bases and J 9 bases, with 11 bases left between them. The CDR3 extends over 12 amino acids. Per germline, CDR1 KGHSH and CDR2 LQKENI.

The rearrangement joins TRBV12-3 or TRBV12-4 to TRBJ2-5; no definite D call. The CDR3 runs to 13 residues. Trimming removed 8 bases at V and 1 base at J, with 11 bases between. Here the CDR3 reads CASGRAPQETQYF. For the CDR3, the DNA is TGTGCCAGCGGCAGAGCTCCCCAAGAGACCCAGTACTTC.

Details on this clonotype: A much larger clone lies a single base off, so this may be a read error. The rearrangement joins TRBV30 to TRBJ2-7; D call uncertain. The CDR3 runs 11 residues. Germline assignment: CDR1 GTSNPN and CDR2 SVGIG (reference sequence). The CDR3: CAWTSGYEQHF. The CDR3 DNA is TGTGCCTGGACTTCTGGGTACGAGCAGCACTTC. The full variable domain, rest sourced from reference TRBV30 and TRBJ2-7, is SQTIHQWPATLVQPVGSPLSLECTVEGTSNPNLYWYRQAAGRGLQLLFYSVGIGQISSEVPQNLSASRPQDRQFILSSKKLLLSDSGFYLCAWTSGYEQHFGPGTRLTVT.

V is TRBV28 and J is TRBJ1-1; 7 bases are shared with TRBD1. V lost 6 bases to trimming and J lost 0 bases; unmatched junction nucleotides: 7. This CDR3 is built from 15 residues. Per the germline V gene, CDR1 is MDHEN and CDR2 is SYDVKM. CDR3 DNA: TGTGCCAGCAGCGGGGGACAGTCCATGAACACTGAAGCTTTCTTT. It translates to CASSGGQSMNTEAFF.

This clonotype came up a few times. This rearrangement joins TRBV18 to TRBJ2-7, with TRBD1 identical over 8 bases. The CDR3 totals 17 residues. Unmatched junction bases numbered 13, after V lost 2 bases and J lost 4 bases. The germline V gene encodes CDR1 KGHSH and CDR2 LQKENI. In DNA, the CDR3 is TGTGCCAGCTCACCAGCCGCCCGGGACAGGATTTCGTACGAGCAGTACTTC. It encodes CASSPAARDRISYEQYF. The full variable domain, completed using reference TRBV18 and TRBJ2-7, is NAGVMQNPRHLVRRRGQEARLRCSPMKGHSHVYWYRQLPEEGLKFMVYLQKENIIDESGMPKERFSAEFPKEGPSILRIQQVVRGDSAAYFCASSPAARDRISYEQYFGPGTRLTVT.

This clonotype was found many times. Sequence at one end of the junction differs from germline and may be a read error. The chain employs TRBV15 and TRBJ2-2, with D perhaps given as TRBD1 or TRBD2 (5 bases each). The CDR3 contains 14 residues. Germline CDR1 is LNHNV and CDR2 is YYDKDF (reference sequence). CDR3 bases: TGTGCCACCAGGGTGACAGCGAACACCGGGGAGCTGATTTTT. It yields the protein CATRVTANTGELIF.

This clonotype occurred a few times. The V and J genes are TRBV5-1 and TRBJ2-7; 8 nucleotides match TRBD1. CDR3 size: 15 residues. The germline V gene encodes CDR1 SGHRS and CDR2 YFSETQ. Unmatched junction bases numbered 6, after V lost 4 bases and J lost 0 bases. The CDR3 DNA reads as TGCGCCAGCAGCGGGAACAGGGGGGTCTCCTACGAGCAGTACTTC. It translates to CASSGNRGVSYEQYF.

The chain employs TRBV19 and TRBJ2-7, with D possibly matching TRBD2 (6 bases). Germline CDR1 is LNHDA and CDR2 is SQIVND (reference sequence). The V end was cut by 3 bases, the J end by 0 bases, with 12 bases between. The length of the CDR3 is 15 residues. The CDR3 reads CASSIVGDFSYEQYF. The CDR3 nucleotides read TGTGCCAGTAGTATTGTGGGGGACTTCTCCTACGAGCAGTACTTC.

This clonotype appeared many times. This chain links TRBV7-2 with TRBJ2-4; TRBD2 might be the D (5 bases). Germline V lookup: CDR1 SGHTA, CDR2 FQGNSA. Trimming took off 5 bases at V and 3 bases at J, with 8 bases between the two ends. This CDR3 comprises 13 residues. For the CDR3, the DNA is TGTGCCAGCAGCCTGGACTTCAAAAACATTCAGTACTTC. It is translated as CASSLDFKNIQYF. The variable domain in full, completed from reference TRBV7-2 and TRBJ2-4, reads GAGVSQSPSNKVTEKGKDVELRCDPISGHTALYWYRQSLGQGLEFLIYFQGNSAPDKSGLPSDRFSAERTGGSVSTLTIQRTQQEDSAVYLCASSLDFKNIQYFGAGTRLSVL.

Many counts were recorded for this clonotype. V and J are TRBV12-3 or TRBV12-4 and TRBJ2-2; no reliable D call. V lost 3 bases and J lost 7, with 9 bases in between. This CDR3 spans 13 amino acids. CDR3 sequence: CASSLGGHGELFF. CDR3 DNA sequence: TGTGCCAGCAGTTTGGGTGGGCACGGGGAGCTGTTTTTT.

This clonotype was seen repeatedly, ten times or more. In nucleotides, the CDR3 is TGCAGTGCTAGCGGGGCAGGGAATCGGATTGGGGCCAACGTCCTGACTTTC. This sequence encodes CSASGAGNRIGANVLTF. V gene TRBV20-1 combines with J gene TRBJ2-6; either TRBD1 or TRBD2 may fit D (5 bases each). There are 17 residues in the CDR3. Looked up from germline, CDR1 is DFQATT and CDR2 is SNEGSKA (reference sequence). Deletions cut 3 bases from V and 3 bases from J, with 18 bases between.

The V gene is TRBV6-1, the J gene TRBJ2-7; 10 bases map to TRBD2. V trimming: 6 bases; J trimming: 2 bases; junction bases outside the gene matches: 7. CDR1 is MNHNS, CDR2 SASEGT, per germline. The CDR3 extends over 15 amino acids. The DNA for the CDR3 is TGTGCCAGCAGGGACCAACTAGCGGGGCCCTACGAGCAGTACTTC. It codes for CASRDQLAGPYEQYF.

This clonotype was detected ten times or more. The J gene is TRBJ2-5, the V gene TRBV20-1; 9 nucleotides align to TRBD1. Germline V CDR1 and CDR2: DFQATT, SNEGSKA (reference sequence). The CDR3 has 15 residues. Unmatched junction bases numbered 13, after V lost 6 bases and J lost 5 bases. The CDR3 DNA is TGCAGTGCCGATACTAACAGGGGGCTAGGGGAGACCCAGTACTTC. It encodes CSADTNRGLGETQYF.

This clonotype has at least ten counts. The J gene is TRBJ1-5, the V gene TRBV6-5; no firm D call. This CDR3 has 16 residues. Deletions cut 2 bases from V and 0 bases from J, with 11 bases between. Germline V gives CDR1 MNHEY, CDR2 SVGAGI. In DNA form, the CDR3 reads TGTGCCAGCAGTTACGAGGGCCTATATAGCAATCAGCCCCAGCATTTT. As protein: CASSYEGLYSNQPQHF.

This clonotype was picked up a small number of times. The chain links TRBV3-1 to TRBJ2-7; TRBD1 matches at 9 bases. The CDR3 has 17 amino acids. The germline V gene encodes CDR1 LGHDT and CDR2 YNNKEL (reference sequence). V dropped 4 bases and J dropped 0; count of bases not matched to a gene: 10. The CDR3 nucleotides are TGTGCCAGCAGCCCGGGGACAGGGAAAAGGAGCTCCTACGAGCAGTACTTC. Translated, it gives CASSPGTGKRSSYEQYF.

This clonotype was picked up many times. This chain links TRBV12-3 or TRBV12-4 with TRBJ1-2; D ambiguous. V shed 4 bases and J shed 4 bases, with 10 bases lying between them. CDR3 length: 13 amino acids. CDR3 amino acids: CASSSVAGYGYTF. The CDR3 region has the DNA TGTGCCAGCAGTTCCGTGGCTGGCTATGGCTACACCTTC.

This clonotype has just one count. The CDR3 region has the DNA TGCAGTGCTAGATCGGGACAACGGCTCGGGGAGCTGTTTTTT. Protein product: CSARSGQRLGELFF. The genes are TRBV20-1 and TRBJ2-2; a possible D gene is TRBD1 (6 bases). The germline V gene has CDR1 DFQATT and CDR2 SNEGSKA (reference sequence). V shed 2 bases and J shed 7 bases, with 14 bases lying between them. The CDR3 has 14 amino acids.

The chain couples TRBV12-3 or TRBV12-4 to TRBJ1-1; 11 bases fit TRBD1. The CDR3 contains 15 residues. V shed 5 bases, J shed 9 bases, and the junction held 11 bases outside the gene matches. The CDR3 protein is CASSPVGTGGIKAFF. The CDR3 DNA sequence: TGTGCCAGCAGTCCGGTCGGGACAGGGGGGATTAAAGCTTTCTTT.

This clonotype was counted at least ten times. The rearrangement links TRBV19 to TRBJ2-7, with D hard to call. The CDR3 is made up of 14 amino acids. With 3 bases removed from V and 3 bases from J, the gap between germline ends came to 12 bases. CDR1 LNHDA and CDR2 SQIVND come from the germline V gene (reference sequence). CDR3 region: CASSISGGIYEQYF. In DNA, the CDR3 is TGTGCCAGTAGTATCTCAGGTGGTATCTACGAGCAGTACTTC. Full variable domain (rest looked up from reference TRBV19 and TRBJ2-7): DGGITQSPKYLFRKEGQNVTLSCEQNLNHDAMYWYRQDPGQGLRLIYYSQIVNDFQKGDIAEGYSVSREKKESFPLTVTSAQKNPTAFYLCASSISGGIYEQYFGPGTRLTVT.

This clonotype has a handful of counts. A read error may be the cause here, since a much bigger clone is one base away. J is TRBJ2-5 and V is TRBV12-3 or TRBV12-4, with D possibly called TRBD1 or TRBD2 (5 bases each). Trimming took 6 bases from V and 12 from J, leaving 26 bases between them. This CDR3 is built from 15 residues. The CDR3 spells CASSAGGRDQEAKYF. The DNA of the CDR3 is TGTGCCAGCAGCGCTGGGGGACGGGATCAAGAGGCCAAGTACTTC.

The chain combines TRBV5-1 with TRBJ2-7; 9 bases fit TRBD1. Germline CDR1 is SGHRS and CDR2 is YFSETQ. V lost 4 bases, J lost 4 bases, and 9 bases stayed unmatched. The CDR3 is made up of 15 amino acids. The CDR3 DNA is TGCGCCAGCAGCACCGGCGGGACAGGGAAGTACGAGCAGTACTTC. This encodes CASSTGGTGKYEQYF.

This clonotype appeared a single time. The rearrangement links TRBV20-1 to TRBJ2-5, with TRBD1 matching over 10 bases. V trimming: 5 bases; J trimming: 4 bases; junction bases outside the gene matches: 19. The CDR3 extends over 18 amino acids. CDR1 DFQATT and CDR2 SNEGSKA come from the germline V gene (reference sequence). CDR3 nucleotide sequence: TGCAGTGCTCTCCCTTACCGGGACAGGGGCCTCTCGGGAGAGACCCAGTACTTC. Amino acids: CSALPYRDRGLSGETQYF.

The chain links TRBV6-5 to TRBJ1-1; D remains unclear. The V end lost 4 bases, the J end lost 11 bases, and 11 bases lay between the germline ends. The length of the CDR3 is 11 residues. Per the germline V gene, CDR1 is MNHEY and CDR2 is SVGAGI. The CDR3, as DNA: TGTGCCAGCAGTTCGGTCCATGGGGCTTTCTTT. As protein: CASSSVHGAFF.

The genes are TRBV12-3 or TRBV12-4 and TRBJ2-4; D not certain. The CDR3 extends over 14 amino acids. The V end lost 3 bases, the J end lost 0 bases, and 6 bases lay between the germline ends. The chain's CDR3 is CASSFFRAKNIQYF. As DNA, the CDR3 is TGTGCCAGCAGTTTCTTCAGAGCCAAAAACATTCAGTACTTC.

The chain carries TRBV5-1 and TRBJ2-7; D ambiguous. Trimming shortened V by 0 bases and J by 4 bases, and 14 bases separated the two germline ends. The CDR3 consists of 15 residues. Germline CDR1 reads SGHRS; CDR2 reads YFSETQ. CDR3 coding DNA: TGCGCCAGCAGCTTGGGACCCCCTCCTGGGTACGAGCAGTACTTC. This gives the protein CASSLGPPPGYEQYF.

This clonotype has at least ten counts. J is TRBJ1-1 and V is TRBV25-1; TRBD1 matches at 8 bases. Germline V gene data show CDR1 as MGHDK and CDR2 as SYGVNS. The V and J ends lost 6 bases and 1 base, in that order; junction bases with no gene match: 10. The CDR3 length is 16 residues. CDR3: CASSETGVLWNTEAFF. CDR3 nucleotide sequence: TGTGCCAGCAGCGAGACAGGGGTCTTATGGAACACTGAAGCTTTCTTT.

This clonotype was found many times. This rearrangement joins TRBV20-1 to TRBJ2-7, with a weak D call TRBD1 (5 bases). The germline CDR1 and CDR2 sequences are DFQATT and SNEGSKA (reference sequence). The CDR3 loop spans 12 amino acids. Trimming cost V 3 bases and J 6 bases, with 12 bases left between them. Here the CDR3 reads CSASKQGTEQYF. CDR3 DNA sequence: TGCAGTGCTAGTAAGCAGGGAACCGAGCAGTACTTC.

This clonotype was counted at least ten times. The rearrangement joins TRBV27 to TRBJ1-2; D remains ambiguous. The germline V gene has CDR1 MNHEY and CDR2 SMNVEV (reference sequence). V was cut by 5 bases and J by 4 bases, with 14 bases left in between. The CDR3 loop spans 14 amino acids. The CDR3 nucleotides are TGTGCCAGCAGTCCGAGCCTCGATGGCTATGGCTACACCTTC. Its protein is CASSPSLDGYGYTF.

This clonotype was counted many times. The chain employs TRBV6-1 and TRBJ1-5; unclear D gene. Trimming took 0 bases from V and 4 from J, leaving 16 bases between them. The germline V gene has CDR1 MNHNS and CDR2 SASEGT. This CDR3 is built from 17 residues. This CDR3 is CASSEASRPAGNQPQHF. CDR3 DNA sequence: TGTGCCAGCAGTGAAGCGTCCCGGCCAGCGGGGAATCAGCCCCAGCATTTT.

This chain joins TRBV2 and TRBJ2-5, with D possibly being TRBD2 (5 bases). The germline V gene has CDR1 SNHLY and CDR2 FYNNEI. This CDR3 region has 14 residues. The germline V and J ends were trimmed by 6 bases and 5 bases, with 16 bases remaining between them. CDR3 amino acids: CASSSQSGSETQYF. The CDR3 DNA reads TGTGCCAGCAGCTCGCAATCGGGGTCTGAGACCCAGTACTTC.

This clonotype was counted only a few times. The chain carries TRBV7-9 and TRBJ2-2; D assignment may be TRBD1 or TRBD2 (5 bases each). The V gene lost 5 bases and the J gene lost 6 bases, with 16 bases spanning the gap. From germline, CDR1 is SEHNR and CDR2 FQNEAQ (reference sequence). The CDR3 loop spans 15 amino acids. The CDR3 reads CASSPSQVGAGELFF. CDR3 nucleotides: TGTGCCAGCAGCCCGAGCCAGGTGGGGGCCGGGGAGCTGTTTTTT.